A single sample is the source of the 14 T cell receptor beta chains below, sequenced in a study of memory CD4+ T cells and cytomegalovirus serostatus (dated by TCRdb to between 2018 and 2020). Single viable CD3+CD4+CD8-CD45RO+ cells were sorted as memory CD4+ T cells on a FACSAria II. Libraries were built with the immunoSEQ multiplex PCR assay. As stored in TCRdb, this immuneACCESS dataset retains in-frame rearrangements with V and J assigned. A fraction of the clones does not appear; measured against another copy, unresolved V genes explain less than half of the discrepancy, and the remainder lacks a known reason. Present in this sample are about 48,000 clones, 78% of which were seen just once. Of the sample, about 0.8% falls within the top ten clones. The sequenced sample consisted of memory CD4+ T cells from blood. The receptors shown here come from an adult in good health and CMV-seronegative.

The chain joins TRBV29-1 to TRBJ2-3, with 7 positions matching TRBD2. V trimming: 7 bases; J trimming: 5 bases; junction bases outside the gene matches: 18. The CDR3 runs to 16 residues. Germline V gene data show CDR1 as SQVTM and CDR2 as ANQGSEA. CDR3 nucleotide sequence: TGCAGCGCAGGAGGTCTCAGCGGGAATTCCAAAGATACGCAGTATTTT. This translates into CSAGGLSGNSKDTQYF.

V is TRBV6-5 and J is TRBJ2-7, with 7 bases identical to TRBD1. Germline values: CDR1 MNHEY, CDR2 SVGAGI. Germline trimming cut 6 bases from V and 0 bases from J; bases unmatched to any gene: 8. This CDR3 is 15 amino acids long. The CDR3 region is CASRRSWDSSYEQYF. As DNA, the CDR3 is TGTGCCAGCAGGCGCTCATGGGACAGCTCCTACGAGCAGTACTTC.

The chain links TRBV18 to TRBJ2-7; D is possibly TRBD1 (6 bases). The CDR3 consists of 12 residues. The germline V and J ends were trimmed by 5 bases and 12 bases, with 17 bases remaining between them. From germline, CDR1 is KGHSH and CDR2 LQKENI. CDR3 residues: CASSAGEGDPYF. CDR3 coding DNA: TGTGCCAGCTCAGCAGGGGAAGGGGATCCGTACTTC.

The CDR3 region has the DNA TGTGCCAGCAGCTTAACAGGAGGGGAGCAGTACTTC. Amino acids: CASSLTGGEQYF. The gene calls are TRBV11-3 and TRBJ2-7; the D gene is possibly TRBD2 (6 bases). Germline lookup yields CDR1 SGHNT and CDR2 YENEEA. The CDR3 is 12 residues long. V dropped 2 bases and J dropped 7 bases, with 9 bases sitting between them.

V and J are TRBV19 and TRBJ2-2; TRBD1 aligns across 9 bases. Germline V gene sequence: CDR1 LNHDA, CDR2 SQIVND (reference sequence). This CDR3 spans 16 amino acids. Trimming took 7 bases from V and 5 from J; bases not matched to a gene: 11. CDR3 bases: TGTGCCAGTAAATTCGGGACAGGGAGATTTACCGGGGAGCTGTTTTTT. Encoded protein: CASKFGTGRFTGELFF. The full variable domain, with the rest looked up from reference TRBV19 and TRBJ2-2, is DGGITQSPKYLFRKEGQNVTLSCEQNLNHDAMYWYRQDPGQGLRLIYYSQIVNDFQKGDIAEGYSVSREKKESFPLTVTSAQKNPTAFYLCASKFGTGRFTGELFFGEGSRLTVL.

The genes are TRBV19 and TRBJ1-1; D is uncertain. The V gene's germline CDR1 is LNHDA and CDR2 SQIVND (reference sequence). Trimming pared 4 bases from V and 3 bases from J, leaving 18 bases between. The length of the CDR3 is 16 residues. DNA for the CDR3: TGTGCCAGTAGTAAGATTGTGGAACAGTTCTACACTGAAGCTTTCTTT. Protein sequence: CASSKIVEQFYTEAFF. Looking up the rest from reference TRBV19 and TRBJ1-1 gives the full variable domain: DGGITQSPKYLFRKEGQNVTLSCEQNLNHDAMYWYRQDPGQGLRLIYYSQIVNDFQKGDIAEGYSVSREKKESFPLTVTSAQKNPTAFYLCASSKIVEQFYTEAFFGQGTRLTVV.

The rearrangement links TRBV5-1 to TRBJ1-2, with D possibly TRBD1 on 5 matching bases. Trimming took 2 bases from V and 6 from J, leaving 14 bases between them. The V gene's germline CDR1 is SGHRS and CDR2 YFSETQ. The CDR3 runs 14 residues. The CDR3 region has the DNA TGCGCCAGCAGCTTTGGCCTGGCAGGGAATGGCTACACCTTC. Encoded protein: CASSFGLAGNGYTF. The full variable domain, completed using reference TRBV5-1 and TRBJ1-2, is KAGVTQTPRYLIKTRGQQVTLSCSPISGHRSVSWYQQTPGQGLQFLFEYFSETQRNKGNFPGRFSGRQFSNSRSEMNVSTLELGDSALYLCASSFGLAGNGYTFGSGTRLTVV.

This rearrangement joins TRBV11-2 to TRBJ1-2; a possible D gene is TRBD1 (6 bases). This CDR3 has 14 amino acids. CDR1 is SGHAT and CDR2 is FQNNGV in the germline V gene. V shed 1 base and J shed 8 bases, with 14 bases lying between them. This CDR3 is CASSLGGLGDGYTF. The CDR3 DNA follows: TGTGCCAGCAGCTTAGGGGGGCTGGGGGACGGCTACACCTTC.

The rearrangement links TRBV5-1 to TRBJ2-3; tentatively, D is TRBD2 (6 bases). V lost 4 bases, J lost 3 bases, and 15 bases lay in between. The CDR3 is made up of 15 amino acids. Germline V gene data show CDR1 as SGHRS and CDR2 as YFSETQ. The CDR3 bases are TGCGCCAGCAGCGGCCTAGCGCGTGGGACAGATACGCAGTATTTT. Translating gives CASSGLARGTDTQYF.

This clone showed up just a few times. In DNA form, the CDR3 reads TGTGCCAGCAGCTTAGACTTACTAGCGACTGAGCAGTTCTTC. This codes for CASSLDLLATEQFF. This chain joins TRBV7-2 and TRBJ2-1; the match to TRBD2 covers 7 bases. V was clipped by 1 base and J by 9 bases; unmatched bases: 6. This CDR3 contains 14 residues. Germline V lookup: CDR1 SGHTA, CDR2 FQGNSA.

This clone was found once. The gene calls are TRBV18 and TRBJ2-4; no clear D. This CDR3 spans 14 amino acids. Trimming pared 6 bases from V and 2 bases from J, leaving 11 bases between. The germline CDR1 and CDR2 sequences are KGHSH and LQKENI. The CDR3 DNA sequence: TGTGCCAGCTCCCCCGATTTGACCAAAAACATTCAGTACTTC. Translating gives CASSPDLTKNIQYF.

The V gene is TRBV5-1, the J gene TRBJ2-5; 13 bases map to TRBD2. The CDR3 loop spans 16 amino acids. V was clipped by 4 bases and J by 5 bases; unmatched bases: 8. Germline-derived CDR1 and CDR2 are SGHRS and YFSETQ. CDR3 amino acids: CASSQTSGGLGETQYF. The CDR3 nucleotides read TGCGCCAGCAGCCAGACTAGCGGGGGGCTTGGGGAGACCCAGTACTTC. The entire variable domain, with the rest obtained from reference TRBV5-1 and TRBJ2-5, is as follows: KAGVTQTPRYLIKTRGQQVTLSCSPISGHRSVSWYQQTPGQGLQFLFEYFSETQRNKGNFPGRFSGRQFSNSRSEMNVSTLELGDSALYLCASSQTSGGLGETQYFGPGTRLLVL.

The rearrangement links TRBV14 to TRBJ1-1; 7 bases are shared with TRBD1. CDR3 length equals 14 residues. Germline V lookup: CDR1 SGHDN, CDR2 FVKESK. V gave up 2 bases and J gave up 5 bases; unmatched junction bases: 5. The CDR3 DNA follows: TGTGCCAGCAGCCAAAGCAGGGGGGGGACTGAAGCTTTCTTT. Translated: CASSQSRGGTEAFF.

The chain carries TRBV6-6 and TRBJ2-4, with 9 bases fitting TRBD1. The CDR3 consists of 15 residues. From germline, CDR1 is MNHNY and CDR2 SVGAGI (reference sequence). V dropped 2 bases and J dropped 5; count of bases not matched to a gene: 4. CDR3 bases: TGTGCCAGCAGTTACCCAGGGACAGGGCAAAACATTCAGTACTTC. Its translation: CASSYPGTGQNIQYF.